Presented here are 27 T cell receptor beta chains from one specimen sequenced in a study of cytomegalovirus exposure and HLA in healthy donors. The PCR employed 60 Vbeta primers together with 13 Jbeta primers. Data came from immunoSEQ multiplex PCR; TCRdb stores just in-frame clones and leaves some out. The repertoire includes 80,000 to 130,000 clones, 75% to 85% of them detected once, and 4% sits in the top ten. The sample was PBMCs. The source of these receptors is a woman between 50 and 59 years old in good health and CMV-seropositive.

The V call is TRBV15, the J call TRBJ1-4; no definite D call. Looked up from germline, CDR1 is LNHNV and CDR2 is YYDKDF (reference sequence). V was clipped by 0 bases and J by 5 bases, with 10 bases between them. This CDR3 is built from 15 residues. CDR3 coding DNA: TGTGCCACCAGCAGAGACTACAGCCTCAATGAAAAACTGTTTTTT. Translating it yields CATSRDYSLNEKLFF.

J is TRBJ1-1 and V is TRBV6-5; D is undetermined. Germline V gene lookup returns CDR1 MNHEY and CDR2 SVGAGI. The V end was cut by 7 bases, the J end by 4 bases, with 13 bases between. The CDR3 has 13 amino acids. The CDR3 DNA sequence: TGTGCCAGCACCCTGAAGAGAAGCACTGAAGCTTTCTTT. Its translation: CASTLKRSTEAFF.

The CDR3 DNA sequence: TGTGCCATCACCTCCCTTCCCCTCGATGAGCAGTTCTTC. Translated: CAITSLPLDEQFF. This chain connects TRBV10-3 to TRBJ2-1; no definite D call. This CDR3 has 13 amino acids. The germline V gene has CDR1 ENHRY and CDR2 SYGVKD. Trimming took 7 bases from V and 8 from J, leaving 15 bases between them.

The chain recombines TRBV11-3 with TRBJ2-7; 12 nucleotides align to TRBD2. Germline-derived CDR1 and CDR2 are SGHNT and YENEEA. After removal of 5 bases from V and 7 bases from J, the junction contained 3 bases not matched to a gene. The length of the CDR3 is 13 residues. CDR3 nucleotides: TGTGCCAGCAGCCATGGACTAGCGGGGGAGCAGTACTTC. It encodes CASSHGLAGEQYF.

This clone was detected only once. The rearrangement joins TRBV2 to TRBJ2-1; D ambiguous. The CDR3 runs to 13 residues. Germline V gene data show CDR1 as SNHLY and CDR2 as FYNNEI. Trimming took off 5 bases at V and 4 bases at J, with 9 bases between the two ends. This CDR3 reads CASSSLLYNEQFF. CDR3 DNA: TGTGCCAGCAGTTCCCTCTTGTACAATGAGCAGTTCTTC.

The gene calls are TRBV27 and TRBJ2-1; 8 bases are a match to TRBD1. V trimming: 2 bases; J trimming: 6 bases; junction bases outside the gene matches: 12. Germline values: CDR1 MNHEY, CDR2 SMNVEV (reference sequence). The CDR3 spans 17 residues. The DNA of the CDR3 is TGTGCCAGCAGTTTAGCCAAGGACAGGGTGTGGGGCAATGAGCAGTTCTTC. This gives the protein CASSLAKDRVWGNEQFF.

V gene TRBV13 combines with J gene TRBJ2-1, with D maybe TRBD1 (6 bases). This CDR3 is 15 amino acids long. Germline V CDR1 and CDR2: PRHDT, FYEKMQ (reference sequence). The V gene lost 0 bases and the J gene lost 3 bases, with 9 bases spanning the gap. The CDR3 nucleotides are TGTGCCAGCAGCTTAGGGACAGGACTCTACAATGAGCAGTTCTTC. It specifies CASSLGTGLYNEQFF.

CDR3 bases: TGTGCCAGCAGTTCCTCGGCGGGAGGGCCGTTAGAGACCCAGTACTTC. Translating it yields CASSSSAGGPLETQYF. The chain carries TRBV6-5 and TRBJ2-5; the match to TRBD2 covers 9 bases. V lost 4 bases and J lost 4; bases outside the gene matches: 10. Germline CDR1 reads MNHEY; CDR2 reads SVGAGI. The CDR3 consists of 16 residues.

The chain links TRBV2 to TRBJ2-1; 9 bases map to TRBD1. J was trimmed by 2 bases and V by 9 bases; bases with no gene match: 8. The germline V gene encodes CDR1 SNHLY and CDR2 FYNNEI. CDR3 size: 15 residues. The CDR3 sequence is CASLTGTGTYNEQFF. DNA for the CDR3: TGTGCCAGTCTCACCGGGACAGGGACCTACAATGAGCAGTTCTTC.

The V call is TRBV6-6, the J call TRBJ1-2; 12 bases map to TRBD1. The V gene's germline CDR1 is MNHNY and CDR2 SVGAGI (reference sequence). The CDR3 runs to 14 residues. V lost 4 bases, J lost 8 bases, and 5 bases stayed unmatched. CDR3 residues: CASSSTGTGGGYTF. The DNA of the CDR3 is TGTGCCAGCAGTTCAACCGGGACAGGGGGCGGCTACACCTTC.

This clone was recorded only once. V usage is TRBV29-1 and J usage is TRBJ2-1; D call uncertain. Germline V gene data show CDR1 as SQVTM and CDR2 as ANQGSEA. The CDR3 has 11 residues. Trimming cost V 4 bases and J 6 bases, with 7 bases left between them. This CDR3 is CSVVSSNEQFF. The CDR3 DNA follows: TGCAGCGTTGTAAGTAGCAATGAGCAGTTCTTC.

This clone turned up a few times. The chain couples TRBV7-6 to TRBJ2-2; D not certain. Trimming took off 0 bases at V and 1 base at J, with 9 bases between the two ends. Germline CDR1 reads SGHVS; CDR2 reads FNYEAQ. This CDR3 has 16 residues. CDR3 in amino acids: CASSLAFSGNTGELFF. Written as DNA, the CDR3 is TGTGCCAGCAGCTTAGCGTTTTCAGGGAACACCGGGGAGCTGTTTTTT.

This chain connects TRBV5-8 to TRBJ2-7; no clear D gene. The V end lost 0 bases, the J end lost 5 bases, and 9 bases lay between the germline ends. CDR3 size: 13 residues. Germline CDR1 reads SGHTS; CDR2 reads YDEGEE. The chain's CDR3 is CASSLVPIHEQYF. The CDR3, as DNA: TGTGCCAGCAGCTTGGTCCCAATTCACGAGCAGTACTTC. Using reference TRBV5-8 and TRBJ2-7 for the parts outside the CDR3, the full variable domain is EAGVTQSPTHLIKTRGQQATLRCSPISGHTSVYWYQQALGLGLQFLLWYDEGEERNRGNFPPRFSGRQFPNYSSELNVNALELEDSALYLCASSLVPIHEQYFGPGTRLTVT.

The chain uses TRBV30 and TRBJ2-3; 11 bases align to TRBD2. J lost 13 bases, V lost 2 bases, and 14 bases had no gene match. This CDR3 has 15 amino acids. Looked up from germline, CDR1 is GTSNPN and CDR2 is SVGIG (reference sequence). CDR3 DNA sequence: TGTGCCTGGAGTTTGTTCGGACTAGCGGGTTTCGACGAGTATTTT. Translated: CAWSLFGLAGFDEYF.

This chain links TRBV5-1 with TRBJ2-1; TRBD2 aligns across 9 bases. CDR1 and CDR2 from the germline V gene are SGHRS and YFSETQ. The CDR3 totals 14 residues. The V gene end was trimmed by 2 bases and the J gene end by 8 bases; junction bases not matched to a gene: 5. CDR3 DNA sequence: TGCGCCAGCAGCTTAGCGGGAGGAGTATATGAGCAGTTCTTC. The encoded protein is CASSLAGGVYEQFF.

The sample holds one count of this clone. The chain couples TRBV12-5 to TRBJ1-1, with D tentatively TRBD1 (5 bases). Trimming removed 4 bases from V and 5 bases from J, with 14 bases in between. The CDR3 is made up of 14 amino acids. The V gene's germline CDR1 is LGHNT and CDR2 FRNRAP. The CDR3 here is CASGSHGGGTEAFF. The CDR3, as DNA: TGTGCTAGTGGTTCCCATGGGGGGGGGACTGAAGCTTTCTTT. Supplemented by reference TRBV12-5 and TRBJ1-1, the full variable domain reads DARVTQTPRHKVTEMGQEVTMRCQPILGHNTVFWYRQTMMQGLELLAYFRNRAPLDDSGMPKDRFSAEMPDATLATLKIQPSEPRDSAVYFCASGSHGGGTEAFFGQGTRLTVV.

The rearrangement uses TRBV5-6 and TRBJ2-1, with 9 bases identical to TRBD1. With 2 bases clipped from V and 3 bases from J, the junction kept 3 bases outside the gene matches. The V gene's germline CDR1 is SGHDT and CDR2 YYEEEE. The CDR3 spans 15 residues. The CDR3 bases are TGTGCCAGCAGCTTCACAGGGGGCGGCTACAATGAGCAGTTCTTC. This translates into CASSFTGGGYNEQFF.

This clone was seen a few times. This sequence joins TRBV29-1 and TRBJ1-2; tentative D call: TRBD1 (5 bases). Germline values: CDR1 SQVTM, CDR2 ANQGSEA. The length of the CDR3 is 14 residues. The V end lost 4 bases, the J end lost 6 bases, and 18 bases lay between the germline ends. The CDR3 reads CSVADGGGKDGYTF. The CDR3 DNA is TGCAGCGTTGCCGACGGGGGGGGGAAGGATGGCTACACCTTC.

The chain carries TRBV7-2 and TRBJ1-5, with D possibly TRBD1 on 6 matching bases. The CDR3 sequence is 13 residues long. V was cut by 4 bases and J by 5 bases, with 9 bases left in between. Germline V gene sequence: CDR1 SGHTA, CDR2 FQGNSA. CDR3 protein: CASSSTGHQPQHF. The CDR3 DNA reads TGTGCCAGCAGCTCGACAGGCCATCAGCCCCAGCATTTT.

A word on this clone: The junction does not match germline at one end; this may be a read error. Other DNA sequences in this specimen translate into the identical CDR3. The genes are TRBV5-6 and TRBJ1-2; TRBD1 agrees at 8 bases. Per the germline V gene, CDR1 is SGHDT and CDR2 is YYEEEE. The CDR3 covers 15 residues. The CDR3: CASSPDRGQDYGYTF. CDR3 in DNA: TGTGCCAGCAGCCCTGACAGGGGACAGGACTATGGCTATACCTTC. Based on the CDR3 plus reference TRBV5-6 and TRBJ1-2, the full variable domain is DAGVTQSPTHLIKTRGQQVTLRCSPKSGHDTVSWYQQALGQGPQFIFQYYEEEERQRGNFPDRFSGHQFPNYSSELNVNALLLGDSALYLCASSPDRGQDYGYTFGSGTRLTVV.

The chain uses TRBV13 and TRBJ1-2, with D perhaps matching TRBD1 (6 bases). The germline V gene has CDR1 PRHDT and CDR2 FYEKMQ (reference sequence). The CDR3 has 15 amino acids. V shed 3 bases and J shed 3 bases, with 14 bases lying between them. CDR3: CASSFDRGSDYGYTF. The CDR3 nucleotides read TGTGCCAGCAGCTTTGATAGGGGGTCGGACTATGGCTACACCTTC.

The CDR3 DNA sequence: TGTGCCAGCAGCTTGCCCAGGAGGAACTACAATGAGCAGTTCTTC. This sequence encodes CASSLPRRNYNEQFF. The rearrangement links TRBV5-6 to TRBJ2-1; maybe TRBD2 (5 bases). Trimming pared 1 base from V and 3 bases from J, leaving 11 bases between. The germline V gene has CDR1 SGHDT and CDR2 YYEEEE. The CDR3 covers 15 residues.

The V gene is TRBV9, the J gene TRBJ2-3; perhaps TRBD2 as D (5 bases). Germline V gene data show CDR1 as SGDLS and CDR2 as YYNGEE. V lost 2 bases to trimming and J lost 4 bases, with 8 bases between them. This CDR3 comprises 13 residues. The DNA for the CDR3 is TGTGCCAGCAGCGTTTTAGCGTCAGATACGCAGTATTTT. It translates to CASSVLASDTQYF.

This rearrangement joins TRBV18 to TRBJ1-2, with D possibly being TRBD1 (5 bases). V lost 1 base and J 4 bases, leaving 13 bases between the germline ends. Per germline, CDR1 KGHSH and CDR2 LQKENI. The CDR3 runs to 15 residues. This CDR3 reads CASSPRQGPPYGYTF. The CDR3 DNA reads TGTGCCAGCTCACCACGTCAGGGTCCGCCCTATGGCTACACCTTC.

The rearrangement links TRBV14 to TRBJ2-5; 7 bases line up with TRBD1. The CDR3 consists of 15 residues. The V segment lost 6 bases and the J segment 4 bases; nucleotides outside the gene matches: 11. Per germline, CDR1 SGHDN and CDR2 FVKESK. CDR3 coding DNA: TGTGCCAGCAGTGACAGGGAATCACCCGGAGAGACCCAGTACTTC. This codes for CASSDRESPGETQYF.

CDR3 sequence reads: CASSPRLAGGTDTQYF. The DNA of the CDR3 is TGTGCCAGCAGCCCACGACTAGCGGGGGGCACAGATACGCAGTATTTT. The chain recombines TRBV5-4 with TRBJ2-3; 12 bases map to TRBD2. CDR3 length equals 16 residues. V lost 4 bases to trimming and J lost 1 base; unmatched junction nucleotides: 4. Germline lookup yields CDR1 SGHNT and CDR2 YYREEE (reference sequence).

The chain joins TRBV29-1 to TRBJ2-2; 7 bases are shared with TRBD1. The CDR3 runs to 15 residues. The germline gives CDR1 SQVTM, CDR2 ANQGSEA. V lost 5 bases, J lost 2 bases, and 8 bases stayed unmatched. The CDR3 sequence is CSVLTGDPNTGELFF. CDR3 coding DNA: TGCAGCGTTTTAACAGGGGACCCTAACACCGGGGAGCTGTTTTTT.